Given below is one T cell receptor beta chain in context. Its antigen is not identified. This entry comes from a study of T cells after yellow fever vaccination. Study-wide results and limits: Most clones from primary vaccination were detected again post-booster (approximately 97% CD4, 88% CD8).

CDR3 length: 11 residues. The germline gives CDR1 MNHEY, CDR2 SVGAGI. V gave up 6 bases and J gave up 8 bases; unmatched junction bases: 3. TCRdb used MiXCR to reprocess the 5' RACE reads, holding one entry per CDR3 protein. The sample lists 99,000 or so distinct CDR3 sequences, less than 6% occurring once. The origin of this receptor is a man younger than 35 who received the YFV17D yellow fever vaccine. This chain links TRBV6-5 with TRBJ1-1, with 7 bases aligning to TRBD1. The sample consisted of CD8+ T cells sorted from PBMCs, taken 10 days after the yellow fever booster vaccination. The CDR3, as DNA: TGTGCCAGCAGCCCGGGACAGGAAGCTTTCTTT. Amino acid sequence: CASSPGQEAFF.